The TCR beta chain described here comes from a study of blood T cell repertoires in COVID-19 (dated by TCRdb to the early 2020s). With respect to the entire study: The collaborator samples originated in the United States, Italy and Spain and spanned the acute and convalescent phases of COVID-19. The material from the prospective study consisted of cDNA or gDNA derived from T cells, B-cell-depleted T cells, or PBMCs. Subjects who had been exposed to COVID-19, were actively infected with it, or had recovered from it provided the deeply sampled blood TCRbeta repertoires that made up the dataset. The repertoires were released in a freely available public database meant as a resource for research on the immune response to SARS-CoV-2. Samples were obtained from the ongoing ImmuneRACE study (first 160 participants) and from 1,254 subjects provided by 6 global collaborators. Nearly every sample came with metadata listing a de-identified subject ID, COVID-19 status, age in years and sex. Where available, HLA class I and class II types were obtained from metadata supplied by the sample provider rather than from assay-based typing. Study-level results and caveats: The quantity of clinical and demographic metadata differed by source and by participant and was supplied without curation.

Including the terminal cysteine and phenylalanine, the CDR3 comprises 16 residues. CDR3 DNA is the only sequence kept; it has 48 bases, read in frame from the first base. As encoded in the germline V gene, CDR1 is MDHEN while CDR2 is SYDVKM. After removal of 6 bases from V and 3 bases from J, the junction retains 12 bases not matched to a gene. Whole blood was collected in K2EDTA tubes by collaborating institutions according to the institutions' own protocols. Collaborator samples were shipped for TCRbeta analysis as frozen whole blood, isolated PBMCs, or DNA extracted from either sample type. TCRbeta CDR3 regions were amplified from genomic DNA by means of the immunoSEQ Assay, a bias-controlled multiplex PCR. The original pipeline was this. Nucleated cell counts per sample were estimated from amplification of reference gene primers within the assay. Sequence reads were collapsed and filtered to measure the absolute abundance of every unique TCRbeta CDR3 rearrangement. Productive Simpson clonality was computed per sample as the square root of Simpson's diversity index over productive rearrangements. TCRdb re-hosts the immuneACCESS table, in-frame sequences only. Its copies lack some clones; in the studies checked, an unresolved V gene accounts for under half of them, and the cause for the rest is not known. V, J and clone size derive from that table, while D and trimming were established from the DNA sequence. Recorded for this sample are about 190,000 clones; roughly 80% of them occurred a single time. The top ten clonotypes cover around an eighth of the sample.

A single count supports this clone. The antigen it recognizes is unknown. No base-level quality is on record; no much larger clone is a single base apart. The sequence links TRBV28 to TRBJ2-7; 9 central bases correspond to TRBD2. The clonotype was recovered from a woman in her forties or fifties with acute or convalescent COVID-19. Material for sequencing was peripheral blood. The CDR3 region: CASRSAEGTSRYEQYF. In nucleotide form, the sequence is TGTGCCAGCAGATCCGCAGAAGGGACTAGCCGCTACGAGCAGTACTTC.